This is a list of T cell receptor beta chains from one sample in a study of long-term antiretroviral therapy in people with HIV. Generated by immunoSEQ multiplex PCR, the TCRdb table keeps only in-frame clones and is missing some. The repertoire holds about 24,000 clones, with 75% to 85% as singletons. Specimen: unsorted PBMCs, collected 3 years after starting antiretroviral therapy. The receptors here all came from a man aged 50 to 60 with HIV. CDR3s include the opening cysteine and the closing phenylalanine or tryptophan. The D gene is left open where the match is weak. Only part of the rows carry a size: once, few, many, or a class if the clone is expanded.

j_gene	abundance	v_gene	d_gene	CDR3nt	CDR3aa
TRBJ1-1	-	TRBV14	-	TGTGCCAGCAGCCAAGAGCAGACTGAAGCTTTCTTT	CASSQEQTEAFF
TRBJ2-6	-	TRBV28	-	TGTGCCAGCATCCCCTTCCGCTCTGGGGCCAACGTCCTGACTTTC	CASIPFRSGANVLTF
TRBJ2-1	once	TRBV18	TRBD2	TGTGCCAGCTCACCCCGTAGCGGGGGGGCCGATGAGCAGTTCTTC	CASSPRSGGADEQFF
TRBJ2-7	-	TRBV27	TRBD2	TGTGCCAGCAGTTTATTCGCTAGCGGGGGGACTACCTACGAGCAGTACTTC	CASSLFASGGTTYEQYF
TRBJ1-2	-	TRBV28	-	TGTGCCAGCAGTTTATTTATCAGTAACTATGGCTACACCTTC	CASSLFISNYGYTF
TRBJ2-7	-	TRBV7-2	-	TGTGCCAGCAGCCCGACGACTTACGAGCAGTACTTC	CASSPTTYEQYF
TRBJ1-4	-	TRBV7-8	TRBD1	TGTGCCAGCAAGCCCGAGGGGACAGGGCCAACTAATGAAAAACTGTTTTTT	CASKPEGTGPTNEKLFF
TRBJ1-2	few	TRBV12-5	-	TGTGCTAGTGGTTTCGGAGGCCTCGACTATGGCTACACCTTC	CASGFGGLDYGYTF
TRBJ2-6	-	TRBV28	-	TGTGCCAGCAGTTCCATAAGACCGTACTCTGGGGCCAACGTCCTGACTTTC	CASSSIRPYSGANVLTF
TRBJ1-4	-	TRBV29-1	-	TGCAGCGCGATGACCGAGTTCTATAATGAAAAACTGTTTTTT	CSAMTEFYNEKLFF
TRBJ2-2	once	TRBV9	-	TGTGCCAGCAGCGTAGTTGATAAACCTTTCACCGGGGAGCTGTTTTTT	CASSVVDKPFTGELFF
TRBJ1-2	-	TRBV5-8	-	TGTGCCAGCAGCTTGGGGGGGCATGGCGATGGCTACACCTTC	CASSLGGHGDGYTF
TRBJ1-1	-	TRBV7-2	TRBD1	TGTGCCAGCAGCCTTCGAGGACAGGGTTACACTGAAGCTTTCTTT	CASSLRGQGYTEAFF
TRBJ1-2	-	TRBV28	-	TGTGCCAGCAGTTACTTTAGTGGCTACACCTTC	CASSYFSGYTF
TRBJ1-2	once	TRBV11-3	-	TGTGCCAGCAGCCGGACACCCAACTATGGCTACACCTTC	CASSRTPNYGYTF
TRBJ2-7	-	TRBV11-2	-	TGTGCCAGCAGCCCCGCAATGCTCTACGAGCAGTACTTC	CASSPAMLYEQYF
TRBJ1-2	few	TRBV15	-	TGTGCCACCAGCAGCATCCTCTCAGGGGTAGGTGGCTACACCTTC	CATSSILSGVGGYTF
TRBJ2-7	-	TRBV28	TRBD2	TGTGCCAGCAGTACCCGACTAGCGGGAGTACACGAGCAGTACTTC	CASSTRLAGVHEQYF
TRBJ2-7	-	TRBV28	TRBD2	TGTGCCAGCAGAGGAGGGACTAGCATATACGAGCAGTACTTC	CASRGGTSIYEQYF
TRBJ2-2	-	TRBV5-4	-	TGTGCCAGCAGCTTGTCGGAGGGAGCGGCCTACAACACCGGGGAGCTGTTTTTT	CASSLSEGAAYNTGELFF
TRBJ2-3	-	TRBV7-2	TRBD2	TGTGCCAGCAGCAGCAGACTAGCGGGATTCCCAGATACGCAGTATTTT	CASSSRLAGFPDTQYF
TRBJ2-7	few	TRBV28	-	TGTGCCAGCAGTTCCTCTTACGAGCAGTACTTC	CASSSSYEQYF
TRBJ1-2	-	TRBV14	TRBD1	TGTGCCAGCAGCCAAGCGGGGACAGGAGCTAACTATGGCTACACCTTC	CASSQAGTGANYGYTF
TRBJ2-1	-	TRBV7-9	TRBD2	TGTGCCAGCAGCTTAGGAAGGACTAGCGGGAGAAAGGGTGAGCAGTTCTTC	CASSLGRTSGRKGEQFF
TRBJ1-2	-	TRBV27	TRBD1	TGTGCCAGCAGTTTACCGGGACAGGGGGCGCTTGGTAACTATGGCTACACCTTC	CASSLPGQGALGNYGYTF
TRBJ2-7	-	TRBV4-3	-	TGCGCCAGCAGCCAAGATTACAGGGCCTACGAGCAGTACTTC	CASSQDYRAYEQYF
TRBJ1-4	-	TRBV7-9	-	TGTGCCAGCAGTTGGGGACGGGGAACAGAAAAACTGTTTTTT	CASSWGRGTEKLFF
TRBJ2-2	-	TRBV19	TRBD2	TGTGCCAGTAATGGAATGAAACTAGCGGGGACCGGGGAGCTGTTTTTT	CASNGMKLAGTGELFF
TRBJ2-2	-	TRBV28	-	TGTGCCAGCACCCCCCAGGTCACCGGGGAGCTGTTTTTT	CASTPQVTGELFF
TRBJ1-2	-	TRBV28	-	TGTGCCAGCAGCCGCGTGGCAGGGGCCTACCCATCCTATGGCTACACCTTC	CASSRVAGAYPSYGYTF
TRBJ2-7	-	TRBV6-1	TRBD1	TGTGCCAGCAGTGAAGCGGTGACCGGGACAGGGGACGAGCAGTACTTC	CASSEAVTGTGDEQYF
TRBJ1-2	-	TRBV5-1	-	TGCGCCAGCAGTCCGAGACAGGTCGTTGCCGGCTATGGCTACACCTTC	CASSPRQVVAGYGYTF
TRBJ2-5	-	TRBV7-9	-	TGTGCCAGCAGCTTATCTCAAGGAGAGACCCAGTACTTC	CASSLSQGETQYF
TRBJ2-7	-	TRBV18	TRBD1	TGTGCCAGCTCACCGCGACAGGGGGTTTACGAGCAGTACTTC	CASSPRQGVYEQYF
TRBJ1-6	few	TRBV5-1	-	TGCGCCAGCAGCTTGGAGGGCAGGGTTGATTCACCCCTCCACTTT	CASSLEGRVDSPLHF
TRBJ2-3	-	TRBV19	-	TGTGCCAGTAGTATGACGGACAGTTCAGATACGCAGTATTTT	CASSMTDSSDTQYF
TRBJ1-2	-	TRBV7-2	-	TGTGCCAGCAGCTTGCGGGTAGGGGGCTACACCTTC	CASSLRVGGYTF
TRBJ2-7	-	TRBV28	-	TGTGCCAGCAACCCGTTCGTGGGCTCCTACGAGCAGTACTTC	CASNPFVGSYEQYF
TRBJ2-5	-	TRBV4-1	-	TGCGCCAGCAGCCAAGGGACGGACCGCCGCATAGAGACCCAGTACTTC	CASSQGTDRRIETQYF
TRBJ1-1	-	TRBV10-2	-	TGCGCCAGCAGTGAGTCGCAGGGTTGGACTGAAGCTTTCTTT	CASSESQGWTEAFF
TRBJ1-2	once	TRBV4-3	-	TGCGCCAGCAGCCAAGATCGGACGGCGCGTGGCTACACCTTC	CASSQDRTARGYTF
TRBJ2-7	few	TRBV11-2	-	TGTGCCAGCAGCTTAGCCCTAGTCTACGAGCAGTACTTC	CASSLALVYEQYF
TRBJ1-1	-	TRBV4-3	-	TGCGCCAGCAGCCAAGCGTACACTTATATCACTGAAGCTTTCTTT	CASSQAYTYITEAFF
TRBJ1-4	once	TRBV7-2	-	TGTGCCAGCAGCTCTCCGAGGGTGGGGACAACTAATGAAAAACTGTTTTTT	CASSSPRVGTTNEKLFF